This T cell receptor beta chain was sequenced for a study of T cell repertoires in cytomegalovirus infection. Across the study: Matching HLA type, along with CMV infection, was indicated by public TCR beta signatures. General study results and limits: Accumulated public TCR beta family frequency recognized individuals carrying CMV together with the relevant HLA. Ex vivo responses were dominated by HLA-C-restricted CMV-specific TCR beta clonotypes.

TCRdb re-called the reads with MiXCR, one entry per CDR3 protein. The sample includes 310,000 or so distinct CDR3 sequences, roughly 15% seen only once; the top ten take about 11%. The CDR3 extends over 13 amino acids. V lost 7 bases and J 8 bases, leaving 18 bases between the germline ends. The germline V gene encodes CDR1 SGHNT and CDR2 YYREEE (reference sequence). On this clonotype itself: Its antigen is undetermined.

The material sequenced was PBMCs. The sequence came from a human donor in good health (CMV status not recorded). Some clones in this sample may be carry-over from other donors' samples. V gene TRBV5-4 combines with J gene TRBJ1-2, with a possible D match to TRBD1 (6 bases). The CDR3 region is CASRTEEGVGYTF. The CDR3 DNA is TGTGCCAGCCGCACCGAAGAGGGGGTCGGCTACACCTTC.